Following are 3 T cell receptor beta chains from one sample sequenced in a study of CD8 T cells in Susac syndrome. RNA in amounts of roughly 0.5 to 1 ug was reverse transcribed with random hexamers. Each CDR3 protein gets one entry after TCRdb re-called the immunoSEQ multiplex PCR reads with MiXCR. This table has about 150,000 distinct CDR3 sequences, around 96% appearing once. The material sequenced was CD4+ T cells from PBMCs. The receptors shown here come from a human donor with Susac syndrome.

This chain connects TRBV29-1 to TRBJ2-1, with 8 bases aligning to TRBD1. The length of the CDR3 is 11 residues. Germline CDR1 and CDR2: SQVTM and ANQGSEA. V lost 6 bases to trimming and J lost 7 bases; unmatched junction nucleotides: 2. CDR3: CSVNRGNEQFF. For the CDR3, the DNA is TGCAGCGTAAACAGGGGGAATGAGCAGTTCTTC.

The rearrangement uses TRBV4-1 and TRBJ2-2, with 10 positions matching TRBD2. This CDR3 is 17 amino acids long. The J segment lost 5 bases and the V segment lost 1 base, leaving 7 bases of the junction unmatched. CDR1 MGHRA and CDR2 YSYEKL come from the germline V gene. CDR3 loop: CASSQAQLAGPTGELFF. CDR3 bases: TGCGCCAGCAGCCAAGCCCAACTAGCGGGACCTACCGGGGAGCTGTTTTTT.

The chain joins TRBV7-2 to TRBJ1-2; D is possibly TRBD1 (5 bases). The germline V and J ends were trimmed by 5 bases and 10 bases, with 20 bases remaining between them. This CDR3 comprises 14 residues. The V gene's germline CDR1 is SGHTA and CDR2 FQGNSA. In DNA form, the CDR3 reads TGTGCCAGCAGCCCCCAGGGTTTTGGGGGAATCTACACCTTC. Its translation is CASSPQGFGGIYTF.